These 4 T cell receptor beta chains originate from one sample sequenced in a study of T cells after yellow fever vaccination. TCRdb re-derived calls from the 5' RACE reads in MiXCR, one entry per CDR3 protein. The sample contains about 73,000 distinct CDR3 sequences, roughly 7.7% of which appear only once. The sequencing here drew on CD8+ T cells sorted from PBMCs, taken on the day of the yellow fever booster vaccination. The receptors were gathered from a man aged 25 to 40 who received the YFV17D yellow fever vaccine.

The rearrangement uses TRBV5-4 and TRBJ1-4, with 8 nucleotides matching TRBD1. J gave up 7 bases and V 0 bases, and 5 bases lay outside the gene matches. This CDR3 contains 15 residues. Per the germline V gene, CDR1 is SGHNT and CDR2 is YYREEE (reference sequence). CDR3 DNA sequence: TGTGCCAGCAGCTTGGCGGGACAGGCGGGTGAAAAACTGTTTTTT. The encoded protein is CASSLAGQAGEKLFF.

This clonotype was seen at least ten times. This chain connects TRBV4-3 to TRBJ2-7; 12 nucleotides line up with TRBD2. Germline loops: CDR1 LGHNA, CDR2 YSLEER. V shed 4 bases, J shed 6 bases, and the junction held 7 bases outside the gene matches. The CDR3 is 15 amino acids. CDR3 protein: CASSLRRLAGAEQYF. In nucleotides, the CDR3 is TGCGCCAGCAGCCTACGTAGACTAGCGGGAGCCGAGCAGTACTTC.

This clonotype was seen only a few times. The V gene is TRBV28, the J gene TRBJ2-7; 8 bases are shared with TRBD1. Germline values: CDR1 MDHEN, CDR2 SYDVKM. CDR3 length: 15 residues. V trimming: 3 bases; J trimming: 0 bases; junction bases outside the gene matches: 4. The CDR3 nucleotides read TGTGCCAGCAGTTTGTTCAGGGGGCCCTCCTACGAGCAGTACTTC. Translating gives CASSLFRGPSYEQYF. The entire variable domain, with the rest obtained from reference TRBV28 and TRBJ2-7, is as follows: DVKVTQSSRYLVKRTGEKVFLECVQDMDHENMFWYRQDPGLGLRLIYFSYDVKMKEKGDIPEGYSVSREKKERFSLILESASTNQTSMYLCASSLFRGPSYEQYFGPGTRLTVT.

The J gene is TRBJ2-7, the V gene TRBV14; either TRBD1 or TRBD2 may fit D (5 bases each). CDR3 size: 15 residues. Germline loops: CDR1 SGHDN, CDR2 FVKESK. V lost 2 bases to trimming and J lost 7 bases, with 18 bases between them. For the CDR3, the DNA is TGTGCCAGCAGCCAAACCGGGACCGGGCTGTGGGAGCAGTACTTC. Protein product: CASSQTGTGLWEQYF.